The present entry profiles one T cell receptor beta chain with its context. No antigen is known for it. A read error may produce the germline difference seen at one junction end. This sample was taken from a study of cytomegalovirus exposure and HLA in healthy donors. Study findings and constraints: Sequencing artifact likely explains a cluster of highly shared sequence variants. Prediction of most subjects' HLA-A and HLA-B alleles by TCR beta sequences was reportedly accurate.

The PCR had 60 Vbeta and 13 Jbeta primers. The assay was immunoSEQ multiplex PCR, and TCRdb's table has in-frame clones only and misses some. The data show roughly 170,000 clones, just under 80% seen once. Per the germline V gene, CDR1 is SEHNR and CDR2 is FQNEAQ (reference sequence). The CDR3 covers 12 residues. This TCR derives from a man aged 25 to 40 in good health and CMV-seronegative. Sequencing was done on a sample of PBMCs. V gene TRBV7-9 combines with J gene TRBJ1-2; D uncertain. CDR3 bases: TGTTCCAGCAGCTTAGTGGAGGATGGCTACACCTTC. Residues: CSSSLVEDGYTF.